This is a list of T cell receptor beta chains from one sample in a study of beta chain features in type 1 diabetes. Some clones are missing from TCRdb's copy, which holds only in-frame ones; the method was immunoSEQ multiplex PCR. This table has around 170,000 clones, roughly 10% appearing once. The material sequenced was central memory CD4+ T cells from blood. These receptors all come from a woman aged 25 to 39 with type 1 diabetes. Each CDR3 is given with its conserved first and last residue. D genes are given only for firm matches. The listing skips clone size in some rows; elsewhere it reads once, few, many or a size class.

d_gene: NA; len: 14; j_gene: TRBJ2-5; abundance: NA; v_gene: TRBV9; CDR3aa: CASSVGSPQETQYF; CDR3nt: TGTGCCAGCAGCGTAGGGAGTCCCCAAGAGACCCAGTACTTC
d_gene: NA; len: 16; j_gene: TRBJ2-2; abundance: few; v_gene: TRBV14; CDR3aa: CASSQGTIYEPRELFF; CDR3nt: TGTGCCAGCAGCCAAGGGACTATCTACGAGCCCCGGGAGCTGTTTTTT
d_gene: TRBD2; len: 15; j_gene: TRBJ2-7; abundance: few; v_gene: TRBV11-2; CDR3aa: CASSPFGLAGEEQYF; CDR3nt: TGTGCCAGCAGTCCCTTCGGGCTAGCGGGGGAAGAGCAGTACTTC
d_gene: NA; len: 11; j_gene: TRBJ2-3; abundance: few; v_gene: TRBV20-1; CDR3aa: CSGAVADTQYF; CDR3nt: TGCAGTGGAGCCGTGGCAGATACGCAGTATTTT
d_gene: TRBD2; len: 15; j_gene: TRBJ2-4; abundance: NA; v_gene: TRBV5-1; CDR3aa: CASSLLAGEGSIQYF; CDR3nt: TGCGCCAGCAGCTTACTAGCGGGAGAAGGAAGCATTCAGTACTTC
d_gene: TRBD2; len: 17; j_gene: TRBJ2-3; abundance: NA; v_gene: TRBV4-1; CDR3aa: CASSQGGAGGGTDTQYF; CDR3nt: TGCGCCAGCAGCCAAGGAGGGGCTGGGGGAGGGACAGATACGCAGTATTTT
d_gene: NA; len: 12; j_gene: TRBJ1-2; abundance: few; v_gene: TRBV28; CDR3aa: CASSFRDYGYTF; CDR3nt: TGTGCCAGCAGTTTCAGGGACTATGGCTACACCTTC
d_gene: NA; len: 11; j_gene: TRBJ1-1; abundance: NA; v_gene: TRBV30; CDR3aa: CAGRGSTEAFF; CDR3nt: TGTGCCGGCAGGGGAAGCACTGAAGCTTTCTTT
d_gene: TRBD1; len: 19; j_gene: TRBJ2-1; abundance: NA; v_gene: TRBV7-6; CDR3aa: CASSLVLGGTGRFTNEQFF; CDR3nt: TGTGCCAGCAGCTTAGTGCTGGGCGGGACAGGAAGGTTTACTAATGAGCAGTTCTTC
d_gene: TRBD2; len: 13; j_gene: TRBJ2-1; abundance: NA; v_gene: TRBV29-1; CDR3aa: CSVARLAGDEQFF; CDR3nt: TGCAGCGTTGCGCGACTAGCGGGAGACGAGCAGTTCTTC
d_gene: TRBD1; len: 16; j_gene: TRBJ2-5; abundance: few; v_gene: TRBV14; CDR3aa: CASSQTPGQGKETQYF; CDR3nt: TGTGCCAGCAGCCAGACCCCGGGACAGGGGAAAGAGACCCAGTACTTC
d_gene: NA; len: 13; j_gene: TRBJ1-2; abundance: few; v_gene: TRBV14; CDR3aa: CASSRPTGYGYTF; CDR3nt: TGTGCCAGCAGCCGCCCAACAGGGTATGGCTACACCTTC